This T cell receptor (beta chain) originates from a study of identical twins. TCRdb ran MiXCR on the 5' RACE reads and lists one entry per CDR3 protein. The data contain around 490,000 distinct CDR3 sequences, about 13% of them singletons. With regard to this clonotype: The antigen remains unidentified.

Study-level results: Excess sharing by twins proved weaker in beta out-of-frame sequences.

These data are also associated with another study on yellow fever vaccine responses in identical twins. This second report adds: Twins' vaccine T cell response reportedly gave the appearance of partial convergence and partial personalization.

This receptor was obtained from a woman aged 18-30 years in good health. Sequenced sample: CD4+ T cells sorted from blood.

CDR3 DNA: TGTGCCAGCAGCCAGATGGGAGGGCGAAAGCAGTTCTTC. It codes for CASSQMGGRKQFF. The rearrangement joins TRBV14 to TRBJ2-1; 7 nucleotides align to TRBD2. The trim removed 3 bases at V and 11 bases at J, leaving 7 bases unmatched. The CDR3 runs to 13 residues. Germline V lookup: CDR1 SGHDN, CDR2 FVKESK.